Detailed here is one T cell receptor beta chain. Vbeta (60) and Jbeta (13) primers were used in the PCR. Using immunoSEQ multiplex PCR, the repertoire was profiled, and TCRdb retains in-frame clones only, with some absent. The sample carries approximately 160,000 clones, over 70% recorded once. This specimen comes from a study of cytomegalovirus exposure and HLA in healthy donors. Trimming stripped 5 bases from V and 3 bases from J, with 13 bases between. Germline V gives CDR1 SGHVS, CDR2 FNYEAQ. The CDR3 is made up of 14 amino acids. This sequence was found in a male donor in good health and CMV-seropositive. The sample was PBMCs. This rearrangement joins TRBV7-6 to TRBJ1-2; tentatively, D is TRBD1 (6 bases). Here the CDR3 reads CASSPNDRHYGYTF. The CDR3 nucleotides read TGTGCCAGCAGCCCGAACGACAGGCACTATGGCTACACCTTC.